The 23 T cell receptor beta chains below come from one sample, sequenced in a study of T-cell memory formation after mild COVID-19. TCRdb re-analysed the 5' RACE reads in MiXCR, keeping a single row per CDR3 protein. The table shows around 200,000 distinct CDR3 sequences, with 27% occurring only once. Sequencing was performed on PBMCs or a T cell subset sorted from them (not recorded which). These TCRs come from an adult woman who had mild COVID-19 (a few samples of this study predate the infection). Cell type and time point are not known.

A few counts support this clonotype. The rearrangement uses TRBV4-1 and TRBJ2-4; D remains ambiguous. CDR3 length equals 15 residues. With 4 bases removed from V and 1 base from J, the gap between germline ends came to 11 bases. Germline V gene sequence: CDR1 MGHRA, CDR2 YSYEKL. CDR3 nucleotides: TGCGCCAGCAGCCTTCCTCGCAGCGCCAAAAACATTCAGTACTTC. Encoded protein: CASSLPRSAKNIQYF.

This clonotype has more than one count but fewer than ten. The rearrangement uses TRBV5-6 and TRBJ2-5; D may be TRBD2 (6 bases). Deletions cut 1 base from V and 3 bases from J, with 10 bases between. This CDR3 spans 14 amino acids. CDR1 and CDR2 from the germline V gene are SGHDT and YYEEEE. The CDR3 loop is CASSLTGTEETQYF. The CDR3 coding sequence is TGTGCCAGCAGCTTGACGGGGACTGAAGAGACCCAGTACTTC.

The table lists this clonotype with a few counts. The gene calls are TRBV5-5 and TRBJ1-5; D gene uncertain. V lost 0 bases and J lost 0, with 4 bases in between. This CDR3 comprises 14 residues. Germline CDR1 is SGHKS and CDR2 is YYEKEE (reference sequence). CDR3 DNA sequence: TGTGCCAGCAGCTTGGAGCTTAGCAATCAGCCCCAGCATTTT. It encodes CASSLELSNQPQHF. Drawing the rest from reference TRBV5-5 and TRBJ1-5, the complete variable domain is DAGVTQSPTHLIKTRGQQVTLRCSPISGHKSVSWYQQVLGQGPQFIFQYYEKEERGRGNFPDRFSARQFPNYSSELNVNALLLGDSALYLCASSLELSNQPQHFGDGTRLSIL.

V gene TRBV20-1 combines with J gene TRBJ2-3; 12 nucleotides agree with TRBD2. J lost 8 bases, V lost 6 bases, and 15 bases had no gene match. CDR3 length equals 16 residues. The germline CDR1 and CDR2 sequences are DFQATT and SNEGSKA (reference sequence). The DNA for the CDR3 is TGCAGTGCGAGCAAACTAGCGGGGGGCCCGCGGGGTACGCAGTATTTT. Protein sequence: CSASKLAGGPRGTQYF.

This clonotype was counted a few times. The chain employs TRBV4-1 and TRBJ2-1, with TRBD1 as a possible D gene (6 bases). Germline values: CDR1 MGHRA, CDR2 YSYEKL. V lost 1 base to trimming and J lost 1 base, with 14 bases between them. The CDR3 is made up of 17 amino acids. The CDR3 coding sequence is TGCGCCAGCAGCCAAGTTACAGGGAAAGGGTCCTACAATGAGCAGTTCTTC. Its protein product is CASSQVTGKGSYNEQFF.

The genes are TRBV9 and TRBJ1-6; 7 nucleotides align to TRBD1. The CDR3 covers 15 residues. Trimming removed 4 bases from V and 5 bases from J; junction bases left unmatched: 6. Germline V lookup: CDR1 SGDLS, CDR2 YYNGEE. Written as DNA, the CDR3 is TGTGCCAGCAGCCCCCGGACAGGCGATAATTCACCCCTCCACTTT. Its translation: CASSPRTGDNSPLHF.

The rearrangement uses TRBV14 and TRBJ1-3, with 9 bases identical to TRBD1. The CDR3 runs to 17 residues. Trimming at V came to 0 bases and at J to 2 bases, leaving 5 bases not matched to a gene. Germline-derived CDR1 and CDR2 are SGHDN and FVKESK. CDR3 amino acids: CASSQDRRTGAGNTIYF. As DNA, the CDR3 is TGTGCCAGCAGCCAAGATCGGAGGACAGGGGCTGGAAACACCATATATTTT.

The genes are TRBV6-5 and TRBJ2-1; 14 bases are a match to TRBD2. V gave up 0 bases and J gave up 8 bases; unmatched junction bases: 3. The CDR3 totals 16 residues. Germline V gives CDR1 MNHEY, CDR2 SVGAGI. The CDR3, as DNA: TGTGCCAGCAGTTACTCGACTAGCGGGAGGGCTGATGAGCAGTTCTTC. It specifies CASSYSTSGRADEQFF.

The chain couples TRBV21-1 to TRBJ2-4. TRBV21-1 is listed as a pseudogene. CDR3 length equals 11 residues. DNA of the CDR3: TGTGCCAGCAATAAGAAAAACATTCAGTACTTC. Protein: CASNKKNIQYF.

This chain uses TRBV7-9 with TRBJ2-5; no clear D. Trimming took 1 base from V and 9 from J, leaving 6 bases between them. CDR1 and CDR2 (germline): SEHNR, FQNEAQ (reference sequence). The length of the CDR3 is 11 residues. In nucleotides, the CDR3 is TGTGCCAGCAGCTTAGGGACCGCCCAGTACTTC. Protein sequence: CASSLGTAQYF.

The CDR3 nucleotides are TGTGCCAGCAGTCCAGTATTGGGGCTTAGATACGAGCAGTACTTC. Its protein is CASSPVLGLRYEQYF. V is TRBV6-6 and J is TRBJ2-7, with D possibly matching TRBD1 (5 bases). The V gene lost 5 bases and the J gene lost 4 bases, with 18 bases spanning the gap. This CDR3 is 15 amino acids long. Germline loops: CDR1 MNHNY, CDR2 SVGAGI (reference sequence).

The chain is built from TRBV12-3 or TRBV12-4 and TRBJ2-7; 11 nucleotides align to TRBD2. This CDR3 is built from 15 residues. V shed 3 bases and J 3 bases; nucleotides not matched to a gene: 4. The CDR3 reads CASSFTTSGIYEQYF. The CDR3, as DNA: TGTGCCAGCAGTTTTACGACTAGCGGGATCTACGAGCAGTACTTC.

The chain combines TRBV20-1 with TRBJ2-3; 10 bases line up with TRBD2. CDR1 is DFQATT, CDR2 SNEGSKA, per germline (reference sequence). V shed 3 bases, J shed 6 bases, and the junction held 6 bases outside the gene matches. The CDR3 consists of 14 residues. The CDR3 bases are TGCAGTGCTAGCTCCAGCGGGGGGGCGGATACGCAGTATTTT. Residues: CSASSSGGADTQYF.

This clonotype was detected ten times or more. The chain has TRBV21-1 and TRBJ2-7; the listed D gene, TRBD2, was not tested against the DNA. TRBV21-1 is tagged as a pseudogene. The CDR3 extends over 16 amino acids. CDR3 in amino acids: CASSKTSGRAKYEQYF. Written as DNA, the CDR3 is TGTGCCAGCAGCAAAACTAGCGGGAGGGCCAAATACGAGCAGTACTTC.

This clonotype was seen a few times. J is TRBJ1-1 and V is TRBV10-3; D is unresolved. Per the germline V gene, CDR1 is ENHRY and CDR2 is SYGVKD. This CDR3 has 16 amino acids. V was pared by 0 bases and J by 1 base, with 12 bases between. CDR3: CAISESAVKWNTEAFF. In DNA form, the CDR3 reads TGTGCCATCAGTGAGTCGGCCGTAAAGTGGAACACTGAAGCTTTCTTT.

V and J are TRBV6-5 and TRBJ2-1, with a weak D call TRBD2 (8 bases). Between the trimmed V and J ends, which lost 3 bases and 7 bases, there was a span of 19 bases. Germline V gene sequence: CDR1 MNHEY, CDR2 SVGAGI. The CDR3 length is 16 residues. The CDR3 nucleotides read TGTGCCAGCAGTTATACGACAGGGTCGGGGGGGAATGAGCAGTTCTTC. This translates into CASSYTTGSGGNEQFF.

In this sample, this clonotype turned up a few times. V is TRBV5-5 and J is TRBJ1-1; D is unclear. Germline V CDR1 and CDR2: SGHKS, YYEKEE (reference sequence). Trimming shortened V by 3 bases and J by 4 bases, and 19 bases separated the two germline ends. The CDR3 has 16 amino acids. DNA for the CDR3: TGTGCCAGCAGCTCCGATCAGCGCTTGGAGTTCACTGAAGCTTTCTTT. Protein product: CASSSDQRLEFTEAFF. Together with reference TRBV5-5 and TRBJ1-1, the CDR3 gives the full variable domain: DAGVTQSPTHLIKTRGQQVTLRCSPISGHKSVSWYQQVLGQGPQFIFQYYEKEERGRGNFPDRFSARQFPNYSSELNVNALLLGDSALYLCASSSDQRLEFTEAFFGQGTRLTVV.

The sample holds many counts of this clonotype. The J gene is TRBJ2-3, the V gene TRBV5-1; D is tentatively TRBD1 or TRBD2 (6 bases each). V lost 0 bases, J lost 4 bases, and 9 bases lay in between. CDR3 length: 14 residues. In germline, CDR1 is SGHRS, CDR2 YFSETQ. CDR3 residues: CASSLEGGADTQYF. The DNA of the CDR3 is TGCGCCAGCAGCTTGGAGGGGGGAGCAGATACGCAGTATTTT.

Only a few counts were recorded for this clonotype. The chain has TRBV30 and TRBJ2-1; TRBD1 matches at 8 bases. The CDR3 extends over 15 amino acids. The V segment lost 1 base and the J segment 2 bases; nucleotides outside the gene matches: 4. CDR1 and CDR2 (germline): GTSNPN, SVGIG (reference sequence). The CDR3 loop reads CAWSEYRGAYNEQFF. The CDR3 bases are TGTGCCTGGAGTGAGTACAGGGGGGCCTACAATGAGCAGTTCTTC.

This clonotype was counted only a few times. The chain links TRBV20-1 to TRBJ1-5; 8 nucleotides match TRBD1. The germline gives CDR1 DFQATT, CDR2 SNEGSKA (reference sequence). The trim removed 0 bases at V and 3 bases at J, leaving 7 bases unmatched. The CDR3 has 16 amino acids. The CDR3 DNA follows: TGCAGTGCTAGAGATCCCTCGGGACAGGACAATCAGCCCCAGCATTTT. Its translation: CSARDPSGQDNQPQHF.

This chain links TRBV7-2 with TRBJ2-1, with 7 bases fitting TRBD1. This CDR3 comprises 15 residues. J lost 4 bases, V lost 5 bases, and 8 bases had no gene match. Germline V gene lookup returns CDR1 SGHTA and CDR2 FQGNSA. The CDR3 reads CASSPRGQVYNEQFF. CDR3 bases: TGTGCCAGCAGCCCCAGAGGACAGGTTTACAATGAGCAGTTCTTC.

This clonotype was seen a handful of times. The V gene is TRBV5-1, the J gene TRBJ1-1; 8 bases align to TRBD1. CDR1 and CDR2 from the germline V gene are SGHRS and YFSETQ. V trimming: 1 base; J trimming: 2 bases; junction bases outside the gene matches: 4. CDR3 length equals 15 residues. The CDR3 DNA follows: TGCGCCAGCAGCTTGACCGGGACAGGAAACACTGAAGCTTTCTTT. It codes for CASSLTGTGNTEAFF.

The genes are TRBV4-3 and TRBJ1-1; TRBD1 might be the D (5 bases). The CDR3 has 15 residues. Germline V gene data show CDR1 as LGHNA and CDR2 as YSLEER. V was clipped by 1 base and J by 0 bases, with 9 bases between them. As DNA, the CDR3 is TGCGCCAGCAGCCAAGGGGCGGGGCTGAACACTGAAGCTTTCTTT. It specifies CASSQGAGLNTEAFF.